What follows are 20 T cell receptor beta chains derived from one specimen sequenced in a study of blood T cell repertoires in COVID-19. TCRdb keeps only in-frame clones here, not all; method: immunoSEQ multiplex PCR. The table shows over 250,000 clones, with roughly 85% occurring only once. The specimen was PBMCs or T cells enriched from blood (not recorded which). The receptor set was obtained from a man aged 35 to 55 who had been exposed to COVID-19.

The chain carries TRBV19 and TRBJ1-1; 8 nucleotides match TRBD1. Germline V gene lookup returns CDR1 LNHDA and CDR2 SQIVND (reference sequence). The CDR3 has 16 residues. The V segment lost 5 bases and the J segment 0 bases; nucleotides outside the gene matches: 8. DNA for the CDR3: TGTGCCAGTAGTCCAGGGGGCCGTGGGCTGAACACTGAAGCTTTCTTT. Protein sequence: CASSPGGRGLNTEAFF.

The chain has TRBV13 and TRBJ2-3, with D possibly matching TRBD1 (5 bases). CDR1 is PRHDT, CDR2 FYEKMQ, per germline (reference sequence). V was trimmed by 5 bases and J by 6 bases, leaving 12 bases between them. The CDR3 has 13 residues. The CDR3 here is CASSPPPGDTQYF. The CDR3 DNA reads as TGTGCCAGCAGCCCACCACCAGGGGATACGCAGTATTTT.

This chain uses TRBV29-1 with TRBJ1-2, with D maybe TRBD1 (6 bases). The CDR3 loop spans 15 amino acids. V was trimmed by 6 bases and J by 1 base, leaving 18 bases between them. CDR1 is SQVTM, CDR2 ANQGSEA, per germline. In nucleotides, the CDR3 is TGCAGCGTAGAGAGGGGGGGCGATTTTAACTATGGCTACACCTTC. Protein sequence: CSVERGGDFNYGYTF.

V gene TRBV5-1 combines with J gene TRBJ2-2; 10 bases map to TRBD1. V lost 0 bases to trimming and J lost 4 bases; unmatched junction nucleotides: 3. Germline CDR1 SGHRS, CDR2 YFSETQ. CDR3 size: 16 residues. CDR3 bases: TGCGCCAGCAGCTTGGCCGGGACAGGGGTCACCGGGGAGCTGTTTTTT. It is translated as CASSLAGTGVTGELFF.

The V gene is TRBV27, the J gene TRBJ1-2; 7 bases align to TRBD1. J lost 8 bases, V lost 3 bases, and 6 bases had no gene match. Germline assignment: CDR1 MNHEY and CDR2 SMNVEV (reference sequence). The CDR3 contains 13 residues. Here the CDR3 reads CASSLTGSVGYTF. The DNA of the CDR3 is TGTGCCAGCAGTTTGACAGGGTCGGTCGGCTACACCTTC.

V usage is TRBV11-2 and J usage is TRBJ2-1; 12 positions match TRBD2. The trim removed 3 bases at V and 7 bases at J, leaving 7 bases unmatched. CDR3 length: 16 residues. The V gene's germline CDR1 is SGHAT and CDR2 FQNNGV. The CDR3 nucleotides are TGTGCCAGCAGCTTTGGCCTAGCGGGAGGGAGAAATGAGCAGTTCTTC. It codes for CASSFGLAGGRNEQFF.

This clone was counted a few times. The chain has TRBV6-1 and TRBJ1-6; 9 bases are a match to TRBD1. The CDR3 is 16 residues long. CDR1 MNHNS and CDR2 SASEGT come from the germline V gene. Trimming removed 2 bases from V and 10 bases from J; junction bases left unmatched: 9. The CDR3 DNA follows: TGTGCCAGCAGTGAAATTCCCGGGACAGGGTACTCACCCCTCCACTTT. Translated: CASSEIPGTGYSPLHF.

The DNA for the CDR3 is TGTGCCAGCAGGCAAAGAGCCCTAGCGAGCTACGAGCAGTACTTC. It translates to CASRQRALASYEQYF. This sequence joins TRBV6-6 and TRBJ2-7, with D maybe TRBD2 (6 bases). Germline-derived CDR1 and CDR2 are MNHNY and SVGAGI (reference sequence). The germline V and J ends were trimmed by 6 bases and 3 bases, with 18 bases remaining between them. The CDR3 covers 15 residues.

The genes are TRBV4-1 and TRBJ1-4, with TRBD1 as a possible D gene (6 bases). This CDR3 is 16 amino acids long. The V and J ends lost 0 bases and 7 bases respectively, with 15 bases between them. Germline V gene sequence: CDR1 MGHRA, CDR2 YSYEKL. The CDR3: CASSQDVGAGVEKLFF. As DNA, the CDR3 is TGCGCCAGCAGCCAAGACGTGGGGGCTGGGGTTGAAAAACTGTTTTTT.

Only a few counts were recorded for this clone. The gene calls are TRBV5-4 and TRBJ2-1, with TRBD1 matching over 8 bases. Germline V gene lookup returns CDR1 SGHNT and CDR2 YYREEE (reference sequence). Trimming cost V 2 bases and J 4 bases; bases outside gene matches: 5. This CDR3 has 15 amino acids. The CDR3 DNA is TGTGCCAGCAGCTTAGGGGGGACAGGATACAATGAGCAGTTCTTC. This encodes CASSLGGTGYNEQFF. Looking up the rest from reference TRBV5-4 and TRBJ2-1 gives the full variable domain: ETGVTQSPTHLIKTRGQQVTLRCSSQSGHNTVSWYQQALGQGPQFIFQYYREEENGRGNFPPRFSGLQFPNYSSELNVNALELDDSALYLCASSLGGTGYNEQFFGPGTRLTVL.

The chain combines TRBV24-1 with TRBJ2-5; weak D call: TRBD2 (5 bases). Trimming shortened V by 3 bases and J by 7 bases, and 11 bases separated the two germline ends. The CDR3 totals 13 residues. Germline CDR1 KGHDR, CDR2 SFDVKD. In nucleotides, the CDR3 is TGTGCCACCAGTGATAACCTTGGAGGGACCCAGTACTTC. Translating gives CATSDNLGGTQYF.

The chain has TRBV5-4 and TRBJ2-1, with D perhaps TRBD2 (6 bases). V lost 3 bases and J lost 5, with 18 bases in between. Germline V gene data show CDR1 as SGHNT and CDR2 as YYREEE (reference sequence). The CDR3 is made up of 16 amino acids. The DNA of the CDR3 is TGTGCCAGCAGCTCATCTAGCGAGGAGGCGGACAATGAGCAGTTCTTC. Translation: CASSSSSEEADNEQFF.

Here the CDR3 DNA reads TGCGCCAGCAGCTTGGGGCAACCCCAGCGTACGCAGTATTTT. Translation gives CASSLGQPQRTQYF. The gene calls are TRBV5-1 and TRBJ2-3; D gene ambiguous. The CDR3 consists of 14 residues. V lost 0 bases to trimming and J lost 8 bases, with 13 bases between them. Germline CDR1 is SGHRS and CDR2 is YFSETQ.

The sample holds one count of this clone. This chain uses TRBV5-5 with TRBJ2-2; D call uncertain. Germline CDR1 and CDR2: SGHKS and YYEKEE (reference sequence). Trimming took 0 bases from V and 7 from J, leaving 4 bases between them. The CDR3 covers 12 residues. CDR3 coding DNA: TGTGCCAGCAGCTTGGTGAGCGGGGAGCTGTTTTTT. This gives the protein CASSLVSGELFF.

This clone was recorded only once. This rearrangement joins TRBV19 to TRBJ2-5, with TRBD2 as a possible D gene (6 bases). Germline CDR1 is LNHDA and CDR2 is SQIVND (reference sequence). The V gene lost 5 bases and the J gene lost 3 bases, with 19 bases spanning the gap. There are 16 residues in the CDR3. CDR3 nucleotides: TGTGCCAGTAGTTTGGGGGAGGCCCAACAAAAAGAGACCCAGTACTTC. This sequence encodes CASSLGEAQQKETQYF.

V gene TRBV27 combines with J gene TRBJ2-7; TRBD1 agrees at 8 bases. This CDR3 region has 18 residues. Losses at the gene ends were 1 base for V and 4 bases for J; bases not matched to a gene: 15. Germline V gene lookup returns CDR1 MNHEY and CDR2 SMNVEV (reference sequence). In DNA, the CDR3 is TGTGCCAGCAGTTTATTCCGCGCCGGGGCAGGGGGCAGTTACGAGCAGTACTTC. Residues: CASSLFRAGAGGSYEQYF.

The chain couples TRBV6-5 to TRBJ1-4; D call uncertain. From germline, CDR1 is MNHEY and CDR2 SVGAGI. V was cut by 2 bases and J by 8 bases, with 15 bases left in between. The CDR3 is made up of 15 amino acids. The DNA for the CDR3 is TGTGCCAGCAGTTACGGAGGGTATCCCCCCGAAAAACTGTTTTTT. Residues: CASSYGGYPPEKLFF.

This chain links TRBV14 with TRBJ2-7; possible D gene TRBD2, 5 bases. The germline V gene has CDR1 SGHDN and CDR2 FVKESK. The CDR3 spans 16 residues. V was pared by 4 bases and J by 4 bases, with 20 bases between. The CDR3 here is CASSLKSRDFPYEQYF. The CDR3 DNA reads TGTGCCAGCAGCCTTAAGAGCCGGGATTTTCCATACGAGCAGTACTTC.

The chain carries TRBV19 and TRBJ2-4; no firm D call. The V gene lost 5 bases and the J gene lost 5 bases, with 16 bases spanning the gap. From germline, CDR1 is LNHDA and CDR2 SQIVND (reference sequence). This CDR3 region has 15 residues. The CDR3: CASSFFLLGENIQYF. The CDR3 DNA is TGTGCCAGTAGTTTCTTCCTTTTAGGAGAAAACATTCAGTACTTC. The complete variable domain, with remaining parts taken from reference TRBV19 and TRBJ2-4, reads DGGITQSPKYLFRKEGQNVTLSCEQNLNHDAMYWYRQDPGQGLRLIYYSQIVNDFQKGDIAEGYSVSREKKESFPLTVTSAQKNPTAFYLCASSFFLLGENIQYFGAGTRLSVL.

CDR3 bases: TGCGCCAGCAGCTTACAGGGGTTCTCTGGAAACACCATATATTTT. Its protein product is CASSLQGFSGNTIYF. This chain connects TRBV5-1 to TRBJ1-3, with 7 bases identical to TRBD1. In germline, CDR1 is SGHRS, CDR2 YFSETQ. The CDR3 spans 15 residues. V dropped 2 bases and J dropped 0; count of bases not matched to a gene: 2. Full variable domain (missing parts from reference TRBV5-1 and TRBJ1-3): KAGVTQTPRYLIKTRGQQVTLSCSPISGHRSVSWYQQTPGQGLQFLFEYFSETQRNKGNFPGRFSGRQFSNSRSEMNVSTLELGDSALYLCASSLQGFSGNTIYFGEGSWLTVV.